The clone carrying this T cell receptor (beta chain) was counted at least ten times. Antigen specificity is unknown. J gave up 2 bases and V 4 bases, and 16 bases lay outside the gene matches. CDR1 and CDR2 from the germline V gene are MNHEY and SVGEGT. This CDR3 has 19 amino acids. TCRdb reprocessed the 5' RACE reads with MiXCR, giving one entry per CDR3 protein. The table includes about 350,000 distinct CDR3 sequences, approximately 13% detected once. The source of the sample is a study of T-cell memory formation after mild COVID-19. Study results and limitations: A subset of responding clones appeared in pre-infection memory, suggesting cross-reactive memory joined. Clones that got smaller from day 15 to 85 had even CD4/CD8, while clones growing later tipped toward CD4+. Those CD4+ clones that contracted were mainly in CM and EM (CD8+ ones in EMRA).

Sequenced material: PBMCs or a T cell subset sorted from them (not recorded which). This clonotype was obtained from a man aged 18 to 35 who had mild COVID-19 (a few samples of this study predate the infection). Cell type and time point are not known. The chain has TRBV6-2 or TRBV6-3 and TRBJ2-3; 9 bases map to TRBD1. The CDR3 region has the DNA TGTGCCAGCAGTTGGCGGACAGGGGAAGGAGCGGTCCACACAGATACGCAGTATTTT. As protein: CASSWRTGEGAVHTDTQYF.